A selection of T cell receptor beta chains follows, all from one sample in a study of T cell responses to AZD1222 COVID-19 vaccine. Sequencing used immunoSEQ multiplex PCR; TCRdb keeps in-frame clones, though not all of them. Among approximately 150,000 clones listed, around 87% were seen once. The sequenced sample was peripheral blood, obtained on day 0 of AZD1222 vaccination. The source of these receptors is an adult in good health. CDR3s include the opening cysteine and the closing phenylalanine or tryptophan. D genes are given only for firm matches. Clone size, where shown, is once, few, many, or a class for clones that have expanded.

NA	TRBD1	TRBV3-1/TRBV3-2	TRBJ1-3	TGTGCCAGCAGTGACAGGGGAGTCGGAAACACCATATATTTT	CASSDRGVGNTIYF
NA	NA	TRBV19	TRBJ1-5	TGTGCCAGTACGCCTATGGGACAAAGCAATCAGCCCCAGCATTTT	CASTPMGQSNQPQHF
NA	NA	TRBV24-1	TRBJ1-1	TGTGCCACCAGCCCCCTTGGTTCCACTGAAGCTTTCTTT	CATSPLGSTEAFF
once	NA	TRBV4-1	TRBJ2-1	TGCGCCAGCAGCCAAGGATTGGCCGTCTACAATGAGCAGTTCTTC	CASSQGLAVYNEQFF
NA	TRBD1	TRBV7-9	TRBJ1-1	TGTGCCAGCAGTACAGGGGGTGAAGCTTTCTTT	CASSTGGEAFF
NA	NA	TRBV4-1	TRBJ2-7	TGCGCCAGCAGCCAAGGAGCGATGGGCTACGAGCAGTACTTC	CASSQGAMGYEQYF
NA	TRBD2	TRBV5-1	TRBJ2-1	TGCGCCAGCAGCTTATTTAGCGGGGGAGACAATGAGCAGTTCTTC	CASSLFSGGDNEQFF
NA	NA	TRBV6-5	TRBJ1-1	TGTGCCAGCAGTTACTACAGGCAGAACACTGAAGCTTTCTTT	CASSYYRQNTEAFF
NA	TRBD1	TRBV5-1	TRBJ1-4	TGCGCCAGCAGCGGGGGTCGGGGACAGATTAATGAAAAACTGTTTTTT	CASSGGRGQINEKLFF
few	NA	TRBV12-3/TRBV12-4	TRBJ1-2	TGTGCCAGCAGCCCCCTAGGGGGGGGCTACACCTTC	CASSPLGGGYTF
NA	NA	TRBV7-2	TRBJ2-1	TGTGCCAGCAGCCCAGGGCTGATGCGGGAGCAGTTCTTC	CASSPGLMREQFF
NA	NA	TRBV7-9	TRBJ1-5	TGTGCCAGCAGCGGGGGGGCACCGAAGAGCAATCAGCCCCAGCATTTT	CASSGGAPKSNQPQHF
NA	NA	TRBV6-2/TRBV6-3	TRBJ1-1	TGTGCCAGCAGCCCGAGGGAGCTTGAAGCTTTCTTT	CASSPRELEAFF
NA	TRBD2	TRBV19	TRBJ2-1	TGTGCCAGTAGTATACTAGCGGGTAACAATGAGCAGTTCTTC	CASSILAGNNEQFF
NA	NA	TRBV14	TRBJ1-6	TGTGCCAGCTCCCAGGGTGCCTATAATTCACCCCTCCACTTT	CASSQGAYNSPLHF
NA	NA	TRBV5-6	TRBJ1-5	TGTGCCAGCAGCTCTTACAGGCGGGATCAGCCCCAGCATTTT	CASSSYRRDQPQHF
NA	TRBD2	TRBV19	TRBJ2-5	TGTGCCAGTAGTATCGCGGGGGGGTTGGAAGAGACCCAGTACTTC	CASSIAGGLEETQYF
NA	NA	TRBV11-2	TRBJ2-1	TGTGCCAGCAGCATCTGGACCTTGCGGGAGCAGTTCTTC	CASSIWTLREQFF
NA	NA	TRBV18	TRBJ1-2	TGTGCCAGCTCAGATCGGACGGGTGGCTACACCTTC	CASSDRTGGYTF
once	TRBD2	TRBV27	TRBJ2-1	TGTGCCAGCAGTTTAAATCCAGCGGGAATCAATGAGCAGTTCTTC	CASSLNPAGINEQFF
NA	NA	TRBV7-9	TRBJ2-7	TGTGCCAGCAGCCCTGACAGGGAGGACGAGCAGTACTTC	CASSPDREDEQYF
NA	TRBD1	TRBV15	TRBJ2-1	TGTGCCACCAGCAAAACGAAGGGGGCACGCATGAATGAGCAGTTCTTC	CATSKTKGARMNEQFF
NA	NA	TRBV28	TRBJ1-3	TGTGCCAGCTTTGCCTGGGCCGGGCATGACACCATATATTTT	CASFAWAGHDTIYF
NA	TRBD1	TRBV7-6	TRBJ1-3	TGTGCCAGCAGCGGGCGAGCTCGGGACAGTGGAAACACCATATATTTT	CASSGRARDSGNTIYF
NA	TRBD1	TRBV12-3/TRBV12-4	TRBJ1-2	TGTGCCAGCAGGGACAGGGGCTTGAACACCTTC	CASRDRGLNTF
NA	NA	TRBV4-2	TRBJ2-2	TGTGCCAGCAGCCAAGTCCGGACAGCGAACACCGGGGAGCTGTTTTTT	CASSQVRTANTGELFF
few	TRBD1	TRBV27	TRBJ2-1	TGTGCCAGCAGTTTATTAGGGTCCGAGGGACAGGGCCTTTCCCAGTTCTTC	CASSLLGSEGQGLSQFF
NA	NA	TRBV19	TRBJ1-5	TGTGCCAGTAGTGAATCAGGGAATCAGCCCCAGCATTTT	CASSESGNQPQHF
NA	NA	TRBV3-1/TRBV3-2	TRBJ1-3	TGTGCCAGCCGAAACAGGGTTCGGGGAAACACCATATATTTT	CASRNRVRGNTIYF
NA	TRBD1	TRBV19	TRBJ1-5	TGTGCCAGTCGACAGGGGTATGGCAATCAGCCCCAGCATTTT	CASRQGYGNQPQHF
NA	NA	TRBV6-6	TRBJ2-1	TGTGCCAGCAGTTACGGCGGGGTTTGGAATGAGCAGTTCTTC	CASSYGGVWNEQFF
NA	NA	TRBV28	TRBJ1-2	TGTGCCAGCAGTTTACTACAGGGTAGCTACACCTTC	CASSLLQGSYTF
NA	TRBD2	TRBV4-2	TRBJ2-3	TGTGCCAGCAGCCCCCTCCCCCTAGCGGGAGGGACAGATACGCAGTATTTT	CASSPLPLAGGTDTQYF
few	TRBD1	TRBV5-6	TRBJ1-2	TGTGCCAGCAGCTACCCGGCACAGGGGGCGTACACCTTC	CASSYPAQGAYTF
NA	NA	TRBV27	TRBJ1-5	TGTGCCAGCAGTTTATCGACGTTGCAGCCCCAGCATTTT	CASSLSTLQPQHF
NA	TRBD1	TRBV27	TRBJ1-2	TGTGCCAGCAAATCTGAGGTCAAGGACAGGGGGAACTATGGCTACACCTTC	CASKSEVKDRGNYGYTF
NA	NA	TRBV12-3/TRBV12-4	TRBJ2-5	TGTGCCAGCAGTTTCACCCAGGGGGAGACCCAGTACTTC	CASSFTQGETQYF
once	TRBD1	TRBV4-1	TRBJ1-4	TGCGCCAGCAGCCAGAGGGGGACAGGGGTGCATACAACTAATGAAAAACTGTTTTTT	CASSQRGTGVHTTNEKLFF
NA	TRBD1	TRBV5-1	TRBJ1-1	TGCGCCAGCAGCTCCGGACAGGGATATGAAGCTTTCTTT	CASSSGQGYEAFF
NA	TRBD1	TRBV27	TRBJ2-1	TGTGCCAGCAGTTTCAGGGGGCTCAGGACCAAAGCCAATGAGCAGTTCTTC	CASSFRGLRTKANEQFF
NA	TRBD1	TRBV5-1	TRBJ1-6	TGCGCCAGCAGCGGACAGGGGGCCGGGACTTCACCCCTCCACTTT	CASSGQGAGTSPLHF
NA	TRBD2	TRBV7-8	TRBJ2-5	TGTGCCAGCAGCCCCGAGGGACTAGCGGTACAAGAGACCCAGTACTTC	CASSPEGLAVQETQYF
NA	NA	TRBV19	TRBJ1-1	TGTGCCAGTAGTATAGATCCCCTCACTACAGCTTTCTTT	CASSIDPLTTAFF
NA	TRBD1	TRBV19	TRBJ1-2	TGTGCCAGTAAGGGACAGGGATACTCTGGCTACACCTTC	CASKGQGYSGYTF
NA	NA	TRBV28	TRBJ1-3	TGTGCCAGCAGGGGGGGGGACTCTGGAAACACCATATATTTT	CASRGGDSGNTIYF
NA	NA	TRBV29-1	TRBJ2-7	TGCAGCGTCGCCCTGGCGGGCCTATCCTACGAGCAGTACTTC	CSVALAGLSYEQYF